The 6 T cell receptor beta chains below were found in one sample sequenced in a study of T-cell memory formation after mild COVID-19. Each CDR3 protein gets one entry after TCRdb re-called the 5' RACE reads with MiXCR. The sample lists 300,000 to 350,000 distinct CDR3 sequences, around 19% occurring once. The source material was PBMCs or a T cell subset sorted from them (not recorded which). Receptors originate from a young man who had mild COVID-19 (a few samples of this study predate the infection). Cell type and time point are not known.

CDR3 in amino acids: CASRTGFETQYF. The CDR3 DNA reads TGTGCCAGCCGGACAGGTTTCGAGACCCAGTACTTC. This chain uses TRBV27 with TRBJ2-5, with 7 bases lining up with TRBD1. The CDR3 extends over 12 amino acids. Germline CDR1 is MNHEY and CDR2 is SMNVEV (reference sequence). V shed 8 bases, J shed 5 bases, and the junction held 5 bases outside the gene matches.

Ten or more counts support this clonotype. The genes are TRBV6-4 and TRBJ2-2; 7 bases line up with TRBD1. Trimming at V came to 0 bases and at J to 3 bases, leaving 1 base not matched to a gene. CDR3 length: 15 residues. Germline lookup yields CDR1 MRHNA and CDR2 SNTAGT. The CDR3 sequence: CASSDSDRHTGELFF. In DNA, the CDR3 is TGTGCCAGCAGTGACTCGGACAGGCACACCGGGGAGCTGTTTTTT.

CDR3 DNA: TGTGCCATCAGTGACTCAGGGTCTTACGAGCAGTACGTC. Amino acids: CAISDSGSYEQYV. The V gene is TRBV10-3, the J gene TRBJ2-7; D might be TRBD1 (5 bases). The ends were cut back, 3 bases at V and 4 bases at J, with 10 bases in the middle. CDR3 length equals 13 residues. The V gene's germline CDR1 is ENHRY and CDR2 SYGVKD.

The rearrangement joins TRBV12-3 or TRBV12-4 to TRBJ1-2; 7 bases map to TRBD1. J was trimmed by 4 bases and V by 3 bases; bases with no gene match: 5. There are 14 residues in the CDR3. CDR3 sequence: CASSLRTGSYGYTF. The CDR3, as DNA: TGTGCCAGCAGTTTGAGGACAGGCTCCTATGGCTACACCTTC.

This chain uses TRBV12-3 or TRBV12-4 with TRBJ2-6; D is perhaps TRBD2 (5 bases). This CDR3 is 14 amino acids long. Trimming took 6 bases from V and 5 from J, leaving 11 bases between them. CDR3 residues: CASSGLDRANVLTF. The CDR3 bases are TGTGCCAGCAGCGGACTCGACAGGGCCAACGTCCTGACTTTC.

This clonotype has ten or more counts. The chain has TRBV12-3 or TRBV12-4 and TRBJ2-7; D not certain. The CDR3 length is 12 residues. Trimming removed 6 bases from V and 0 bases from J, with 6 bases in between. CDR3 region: CASSLDSYEQYF. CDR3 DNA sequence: TGTGCCAGCAGCTTGGACTCCTACGAGCAGTACTTC.